This T cell receptor (beta chain) was captured by sequencing in a study of graft-versus-host responses after intestinal transplantation. The method was immunoSEQ multiplex PCR; TCRdb's version includes in-frame clones alone and lacks a portion of them. In the table there are around 110,000 clones, just over 90% of which are singletons. The CDR3 covers 15 residues. Between the trimmed V and J ends, which lost 1 base and 4 bases, there was a span of 13 bases. Germline V lookup: CDR1 MGHDK, CDR2 SYGVNS. Turning to this clone: Its antigen is unknown.

The input for sequencing was unstimulated CD4+ T cells sorted from spleen or lymph node cells, taken before intestinal transplant. The receptor's source is a human donor who received an intestinal transplant. The chain is built from TRBV25-1 and TRBJ1-2; D perhaps matches TRBD1 (5 bases). The DNA for the CDR3 is TGTGCCAGCAGTGAATTGTCGGCGGGGACCTATGGCTACACCTTC. Amino acids: CASSELSAGTYGYTF.